This TCR beta chain was sequenced for a study of cytomegalovirus exposure and HLA in healthy donors. Study-wide findings and caveats: As confirmed in vitro, three CMV-associated chains were specific for CMV antigens.

With regard to this clone: Its antigen remains unknown.

Primers for the PCR totalled 60 Vbeta and 13 Jbeta. Assay used: immunoSEQ multiplex PCR; TCRdb lists only in-frame clones, some missing. Seen here are roughly 130,000 clones, 75% to 85% observed once, and the top ten hold more than 3%. This clonotype was obtained from a male donor in good health and CMV-seronegative. The sequencing sample was made of PBMCs.

The CDR3 nucleotides read TGTGCCAGCAGTGGCGAAAACACCGGGGAGCTGTTTTTT. As protein: CASSGENTGELFF. The chain couples TRBV2 to TRBJ2-2; D unresolved. CDR3 length equals 13 residues. Trimming took 4 bases from V and 2 from J, leaving 5 bases between them. Germline CDR1 and CDR2: SNHLY and FYNNEI.